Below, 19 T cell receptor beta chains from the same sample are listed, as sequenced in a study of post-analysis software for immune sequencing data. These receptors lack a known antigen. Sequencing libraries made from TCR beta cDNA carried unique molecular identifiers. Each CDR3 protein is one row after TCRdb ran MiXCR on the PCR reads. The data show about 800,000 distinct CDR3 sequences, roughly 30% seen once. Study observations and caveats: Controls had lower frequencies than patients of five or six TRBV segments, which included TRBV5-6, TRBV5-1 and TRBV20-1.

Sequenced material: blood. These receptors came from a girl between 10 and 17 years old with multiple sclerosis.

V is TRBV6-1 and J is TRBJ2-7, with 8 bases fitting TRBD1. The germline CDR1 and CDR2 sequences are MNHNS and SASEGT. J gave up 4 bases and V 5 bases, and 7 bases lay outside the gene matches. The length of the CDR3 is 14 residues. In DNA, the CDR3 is TGTGCCAGCAGTCGGGGACAGGAGCGTTACGAGCAGTACTTC. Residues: CASSRGQERYEQYF.

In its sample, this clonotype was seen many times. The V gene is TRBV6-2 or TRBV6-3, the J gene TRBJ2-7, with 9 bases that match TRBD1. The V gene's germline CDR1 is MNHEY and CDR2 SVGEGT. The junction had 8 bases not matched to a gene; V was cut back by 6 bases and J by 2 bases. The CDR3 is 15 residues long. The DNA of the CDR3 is TGTGCCAGCAGGAACGCGGGACAGGGACCCTACGAGCAGTACTTC. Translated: CASRNAGQGPYEQYF.

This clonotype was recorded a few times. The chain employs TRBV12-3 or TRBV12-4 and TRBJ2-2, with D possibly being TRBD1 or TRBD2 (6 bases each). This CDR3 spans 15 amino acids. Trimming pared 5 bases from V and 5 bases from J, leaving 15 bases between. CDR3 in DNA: TGTGCCAGCAGTCTGTGGGGGGCGCGGACCGGGGAGCTGTTTTTT. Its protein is CASSLWGARTGELFF.

The DNA of the CDR3 is TGCGCCAGCAGCCGGGAGGGGACCCAAGAGACCCAGTACTTC. It encodes CASSREGTQETQYF. This chain links TRBV5-1 with TRBJ2-5; 8 nucleotides align to TRBD2. J was trimmed by 1 base and V by 4 bases; bases with no gene match: 3. This CDR3 has 14 amino acids. The germline CDR1 and CDR2 sequences are SGHRS and YFSETQ.

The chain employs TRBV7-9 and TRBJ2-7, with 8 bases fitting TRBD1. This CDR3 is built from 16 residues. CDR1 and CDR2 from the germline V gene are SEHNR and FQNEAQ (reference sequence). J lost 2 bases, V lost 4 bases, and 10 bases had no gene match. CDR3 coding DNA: TGTGCCAGCAGCTGGACGACAGGGGAGGCCCCCTACGAGCAGTACTTC. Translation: CASSWTTGEAPYEQYF.

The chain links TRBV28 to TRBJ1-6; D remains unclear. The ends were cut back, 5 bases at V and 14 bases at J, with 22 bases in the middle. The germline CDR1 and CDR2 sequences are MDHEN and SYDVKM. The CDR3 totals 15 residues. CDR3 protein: CASSLPPGPDVTLHF. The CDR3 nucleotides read TGTGCCAGCAGTCTACCTCCGGGCCCGGACGTGACCCTCCACTTT.

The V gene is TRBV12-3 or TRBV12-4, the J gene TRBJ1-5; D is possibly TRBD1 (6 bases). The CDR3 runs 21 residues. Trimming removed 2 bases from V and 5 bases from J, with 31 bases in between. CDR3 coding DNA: TGTGCCAGCAGTTTACATAAGTTGGGGGGCCGGCCTAAAGGGACATATCAGCCCCAGCATTTT. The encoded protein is CASSLHKLGGRPKGTYQPQHF.

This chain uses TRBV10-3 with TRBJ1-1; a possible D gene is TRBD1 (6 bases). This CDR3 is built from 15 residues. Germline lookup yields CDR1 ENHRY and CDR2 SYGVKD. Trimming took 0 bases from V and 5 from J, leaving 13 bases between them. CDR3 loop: CAISESSGVGTEAFF. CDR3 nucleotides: TGTGCCATCAGTGAGTCATCAGGGGTCGGAACTGAAGCTTTCTTT.

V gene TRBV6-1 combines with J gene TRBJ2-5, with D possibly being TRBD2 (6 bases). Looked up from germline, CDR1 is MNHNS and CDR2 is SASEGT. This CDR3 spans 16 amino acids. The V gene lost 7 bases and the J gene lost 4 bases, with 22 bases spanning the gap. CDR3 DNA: TGTGCCAGCACCCTCGCGGAGGGGATACGAGGAGAGACCCAGTACTTC. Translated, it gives CASTLAEGIRGETQYF.

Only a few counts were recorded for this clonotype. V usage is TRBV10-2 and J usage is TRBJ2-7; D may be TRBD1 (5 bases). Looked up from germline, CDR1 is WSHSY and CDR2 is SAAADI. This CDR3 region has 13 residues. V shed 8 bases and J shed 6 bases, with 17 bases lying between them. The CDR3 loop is CASRDRHGGEQYF. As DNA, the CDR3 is TGCGCCAGCCGAGACAGACACGGCGGCGAGCAGTACTTC.

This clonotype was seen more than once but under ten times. For the CDR3, the DNA is TGCGCCAGCAGCCGTAACGCCGGGGAGTTCGGCAATGAGCAGTTCTTC. Its protein product is CASSRNAGEFGNEQFF. The chain uses TRBV5-1 and TRBJ2-1, with D perhaps TRBD2 (5 bases). Germline V gives CDR1 SGHRS, CDR2 YFSETQ. Deletions cut 4 bases from V and 6 bases from J, with 20 bases between. There are 16 residues in the CDR3.

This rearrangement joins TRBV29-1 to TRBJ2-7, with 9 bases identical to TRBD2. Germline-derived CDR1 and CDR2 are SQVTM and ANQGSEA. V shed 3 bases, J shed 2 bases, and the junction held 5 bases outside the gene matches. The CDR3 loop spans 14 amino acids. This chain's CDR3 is CSVDGGGDPYEQYF. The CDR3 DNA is TGCAGCGTTGACGGCGGGGGGGATCCCTACGAGCAGTACTTC.

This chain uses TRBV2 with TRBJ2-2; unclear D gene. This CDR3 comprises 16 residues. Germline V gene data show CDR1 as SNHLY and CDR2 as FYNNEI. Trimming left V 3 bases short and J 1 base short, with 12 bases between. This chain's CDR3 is CASSDLGRMNTGELFF. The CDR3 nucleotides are TGTGCCAGCAGTGATCTGGGTAGGATGAACACCGGGGAGCTGTTTTTT.

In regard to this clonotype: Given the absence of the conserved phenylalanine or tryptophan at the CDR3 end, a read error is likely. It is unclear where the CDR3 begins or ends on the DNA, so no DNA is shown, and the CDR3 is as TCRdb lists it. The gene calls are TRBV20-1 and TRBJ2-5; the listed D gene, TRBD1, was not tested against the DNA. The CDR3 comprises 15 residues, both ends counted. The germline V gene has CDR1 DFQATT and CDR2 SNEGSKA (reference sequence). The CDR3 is CSAAPGRWGGYTFGS.

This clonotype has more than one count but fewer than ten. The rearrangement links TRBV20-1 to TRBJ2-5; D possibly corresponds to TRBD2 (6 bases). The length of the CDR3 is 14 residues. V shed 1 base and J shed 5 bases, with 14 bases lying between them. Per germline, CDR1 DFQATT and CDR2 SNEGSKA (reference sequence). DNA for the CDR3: TGCAGTGCTAGAGGGTTCCAGGGAGGCGAGACCCAGTACTTC. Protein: CSARGFQGGETQYF.

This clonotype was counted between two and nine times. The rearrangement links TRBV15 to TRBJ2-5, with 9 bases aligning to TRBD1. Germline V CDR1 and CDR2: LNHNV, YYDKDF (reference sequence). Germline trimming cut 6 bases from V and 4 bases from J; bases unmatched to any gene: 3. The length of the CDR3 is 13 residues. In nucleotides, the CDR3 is TGTGCCACCAGAAGGGACAGGGCAGAGACCCAGTACTTC. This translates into CATRRDRAETQYF.

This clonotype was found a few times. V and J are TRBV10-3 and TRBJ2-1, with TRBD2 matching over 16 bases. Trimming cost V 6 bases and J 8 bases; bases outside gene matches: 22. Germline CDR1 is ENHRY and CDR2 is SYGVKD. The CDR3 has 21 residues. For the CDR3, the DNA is TGTGCCATCAGGACTACCGGGACTAGCGGGAGGGCCTCTTCTCTGACCTATGAGCAGTTCTTC. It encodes CAIRTTGTSGRASSLTYEQFF.

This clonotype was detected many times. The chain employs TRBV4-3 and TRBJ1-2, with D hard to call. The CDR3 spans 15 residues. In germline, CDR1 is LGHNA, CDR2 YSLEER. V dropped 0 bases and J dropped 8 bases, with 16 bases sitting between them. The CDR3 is CASSQDTSPRRGYTF. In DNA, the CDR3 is TGCGCCAGCAGCCAAGATACGTCCCCTCGACGCGGCTACACCTTC.

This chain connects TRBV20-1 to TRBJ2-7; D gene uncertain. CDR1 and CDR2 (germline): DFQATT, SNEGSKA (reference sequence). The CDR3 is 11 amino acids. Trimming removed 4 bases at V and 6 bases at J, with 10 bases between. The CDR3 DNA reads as TGCAGTGCTAATTTCCCGCCCGAGCAGTACTTC. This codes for CSANFPPEQYF.